This TCR beta chain derives from a study of shared clonotypes between healthy human individuals. General observations from the study: Depth was large, yet rarefaction showed that sorted-subset sequencing was incomplete.

Naive CD8 cells, CD45RO-negative and positively selected for CCR7, excluded terminally differentiated effector memory CD45RA+ cells. The V end lost 3 bases, the J end lost 5 bases, and 10 bases lay between the germline ends. Germline V gene data show CDR1 as MGHRA and CDR2 as YSYEKL. The CDR3 runs 14 residues. Regarding this clone: Antigen unknown.

Deep-level running was used for the assay. Assay used: immunoSEQ multiplex PCR; TCRdb lists only in-frame clones, some missing. Among some 1,900,000 clones listed, approximately 94% were seen once. The specimen was naive CD8+ T cells sorted from blood. The rearrangement joins TRBV4-1 to TRBJ1-4; tentative D call: TRBD1 (6 bases). The TCR originated in a man aged 18 to 35 in good health. The CDR3 DNA sequence: TGCGCCAGCAGCCATATGACAGGAAATGAAAAACTGTTTTTT. The encoded protein is CASSHMTGNEKLFF.